This T cell receptor (beta chain) came from a study of post-analysis software for immune sequencing data. Whole-study findings and limits: The five TRBV segments detected at higher frequency in patients than in controls included TRBV5-6, TRBV5-1 and TRBV20-1.

The CDR3 contains 16 residues. The germline V gene has CDR1 SGHRS and CDR2 YFSETQ. V lost 3 bases, J lost 0 bases, and 5 bases stayed unmatched. Unique molecular identifiers featured in each of the TCR beta cDNA libraries. Each CDR3 protein is one row after TCRdb ran MiXCR on the PCR reads. The table lists 380,000 or so distinct CDR3 sequences, 30% to 45% of them singletons. Concerning this clonotype: Its antigen remains unidentified.

The genes are TRBV5-1 and TRBJ2-2; 7 bases line up with TRBD1. Sample: blood. This clonotype originated in a girl aged 10-17 years with multiple sclerosis. CDR3 in DNA: TGCGCCAGCAGCTGGCCCGGGACAGCGAACACCGGGGAGCTGTTTTTT. Translating gives CASSWPGTANTGELFF.